One and the same sample provided the 7 T cell receptor beta chains below, sequenced in a study of shared clonotypes between healthy human individuals. Profiling relied on immunoSEQ multiplex PCR, and the TCRdb table lists in-frame clones only, not all of them. The table lists roughly 2 million clones, approximately 94% of them singletons. The sample taken for sequencing was naive CD4+ T cells sorted from blood. Subset: CD45RA+ positively selected. These receptors originate from a man between 18 and 29 years old in good health.

This clone has a handful of counts. This specimen includes other DNA sequences encoding the same CDR3. This chain connects TRBV7-9 to TRBJ1-5; D remains unclear. Germline CDR1 is SEHNR and CDR2 is FQNEAQ (reference sequence). CDR3 length equals 14 residues. V was shortened by 3 bases and J by 1 base, with 7 bases between the two germline ends. CDR3 region: CASSFTESNQPQHF. The CDR3 DNA sequence: TGTGCCAGCAGCTTTACAGAAAGCAATCAGCCCCAGCATTTT.

The genes are TRBV5-1 and TRBJ2-3; 14 bases agree with TRBD2. With 7 bases clipped from V and 7 bases from J, the junction kept 5 bases outside the gene matches. Germline values: CDR1 SGHRS, CDR2 YFSETQ. This CDR3 comprises 14 residues. The CDR3: CASSTSGGANTQYF. The DNA of the CDR3 is TGCGCCAGCTCGACTAGCGGGGGGGCAAATACGCAGTATTTT.

The V and J genes are TRBV6-5 and TRBJ1-5; D not resolved. This CDR3 spans 15 amino acids. Trimming removed 2 bases from V and 2 bases from J, with 10 bases in between. CDR1 is MNHEY, CDR2 SVGAGI, per germline. CDR3 in DNA: TGTGCCAGCAGTTACGAGGTTAGGGGCAATCAGCCCCAGCATTTT. Its protein product is CASSYEVRGNQPQHF.

The V call is TRBV6-5, the J call TRBJ2-7; 7 nucleotides agree with TRBD1. Trimming took 5 bases from V and 2 from J; bases not matched to a gene: 6. Germline loops: CDR1 MNHEY, CDR2 SVGAGI. This CDR3 contains 14 residues. The CDR3 region is CASSRGQYAYEQYF. For the CDR3, the DNA is TGTGCCAGCAGTCGGGGACAGTATGCCTACGAGCAGTACTTC.

The V gene is TRBV7-9, the J gene TRBJ1-1; the D is unclear. The CDR3 has 15 amino acids. V was clipped by 3 bases and J by 8 bases, with 19 bases between them. Germline CDR1 is SEHNR and CDR2 is FQNEAQ (reference sequence). The DNA of the CDR3 is TGTGCCAGCAGCTTTCTTCTGACGCCGGGAGCCGAAGCTTTCTTT. Encoded protein: CASSFLLTPGAEAFF.

The chain has TRBV10-2 and TRBJ1-5, with 9 bases identical to TRBD1. The CDR3 contains 14 residues. J lost 5 bases, V lost 3 bases, and 2 bases had no gene match. Germline CDR1 reads WSHSY; CDR2 reads SAAADI. CDR3 bases: TGCGCCAGCAGTGAACAGGGGGCAGATCAGCCCCAGCATTTT. Translation: CASSEQGADQPQHF.

The V gene is TRBV30, the J gene TRBJ2-7; D is possibly TRBD1 (5 bases). CDR1 and CDR2 (germline): GTSNPN, SVGIG (reference sequence). This CDR3 comprises 11 residues. V lost 3 bases, J lost 6 bases, and 9 bases lay in between. CDR3 coding DNA: TGTGCCTGGAGCCTCCAGGGCGAGCAGTACTTC. It translates to CAWSLQGEQYF.